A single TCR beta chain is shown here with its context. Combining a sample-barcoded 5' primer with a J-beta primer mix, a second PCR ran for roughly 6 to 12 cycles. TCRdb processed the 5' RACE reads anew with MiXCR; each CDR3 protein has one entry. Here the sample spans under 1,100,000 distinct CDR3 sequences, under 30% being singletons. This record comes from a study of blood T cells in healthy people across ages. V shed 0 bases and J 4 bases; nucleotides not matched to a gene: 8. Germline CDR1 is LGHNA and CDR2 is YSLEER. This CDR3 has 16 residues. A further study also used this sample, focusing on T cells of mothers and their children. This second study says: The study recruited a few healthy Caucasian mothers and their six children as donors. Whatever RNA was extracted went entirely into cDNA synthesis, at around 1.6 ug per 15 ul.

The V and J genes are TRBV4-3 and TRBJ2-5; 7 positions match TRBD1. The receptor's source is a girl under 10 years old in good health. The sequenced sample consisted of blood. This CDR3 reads CASSQEPYRGGETQYF. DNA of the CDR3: TGCGCCAGCAGCCAAGAGCCATACAGGGGTGGAGAGACCCAGTACTTC.